These 10 T cell receptor beta chains originate from one sample sequenced in a study of cytomegalovirus exposure and HLA in healthy donors (dated by TCRdb to about 2017). Library generation was performed with the immunoSEQ multiplex PCR assay. A mixture of 60 forward primers for TCR Vbeta segments and 13 reverse primers for TCR Jbeta segments was used in the multiplex PCR. The table comes from immuneACCESS by way of TCRdb, which keeps in-frame sequences with V and J called. Part of the clones is missing from these tables; in studies checked, under half for an unresolved V gene and the rest for unknown reasons. Across this sample there are approximately 240,000 clones, with approximately 80% seen only once. 0.58% of the sample is taken by the ten largest. The sample comprised PBMCs. Every receptor here comes from a woman aged 35 to 49 in good health and CMV-seronegative.

The V gene is TRBV5-4, the J gene TRBJ2-2, with 8 bases aligning to TRBD1. V shed 0 bases and J 5 bases; nucleotides not matched to a gene: 6. The CDR3 extends over 16 amino acids. In germline, CDR1 is SGHNT, CDR2 YYREEE (reference sequence). In nucleotides, the CDR3 is TGTGCCAGCAGCTTGGCCGGGACAGGTTCAACCGGGGAGCTGTTTTTT. It specifies CASSLAGTGSTGELFF.

V is TRBV7-9 and J is TRBJ2-3, with D perhaps matching TRBD2 (5 bases). The V gene's germline CDR1 is SEHNR and CDR2 FQNEAQ (reference sequence). The CDR3 sequence is 12 residues long. The V end lost 4 bases, the J end lost 6 bases, and 8 bases lay between the germline ends. CDR3 in amino acids: CASSWERDTQYF. The DNA of the CDR3 is TGTGCCAGCAGCTGGGAGAGGGATACGCAGTATTTT.

This chain links TRBV4-3 with TRBJ2-3; perhaps TRBD1 as D (5 bases). Trimming cost V 6 bases and J 1 base, with 11 bases left between them. Germline CDR1 is LGHNA and CDR2 is YSLEER. The CDR3 contains 14 residues. Here the CDR3 reads CASSRQTRTDTQYF. The CDR3 DNA reads as TGCGCCAGCAGTCGACAGACGCGCACAGATACGCAGTATTTT.

The V gene is TRBV9, the J gene TRBJ1-5, with TRBD1 identical over 8 bases. With V trimmed by 1 base and J by 1 base, 1 base remained unmatched. Germline assignment: CDR1 SGDLS and CDR2 YYNGEE. This CDR3 contains 15 residues. The CDR3 nucleotides read TGTGCCAGCAGCGTAACAGGGGGGAGCAATCAGCCCCAGCATTTT. It yields the protein CASSVTGGSNQPQHF.

The gene calls are TRBV29-1 and TRBJ1-2, with a possible D match to TRBD1 (6 bases). This CDR3 contains 14 residues. In germline, CDR1 is SQVTM, CDR2 ANQGSEA. The V and J ends lost 6 bases and 7 bases respectively, with 21 bases between them. The CDR3 spells CSVGAEGQNPGYTF. The CDR3, as DNA: TGCAGCGTAGGGGCCGAGGGACAAAACCCTGGCTACACCTTC.

The V and J genes are TRBV28 and TRBJ1-2; tentative D call: TRBD1 (6 bases). Trimming took 5 bases from V and 6 from J, leaving 19 bases between them. CDR1 is MDHEN, CDR2 SYDVKM, per germline. The CDR3 is 15 amino acids. The CDR3 DNA reads as TGTGCCAGCAGTCCCCATCAGACAGGACGGGATGGCTACACCTTC. It encodes CASSPHQTGRDGYTF.

This chain connects TRBV2 to TRBJ2-4; D may be TRBD1 (5 bases). Germline lookup yields CDR1 SNHLY and CDR2 FYNNEI. Trimming shortened V by 11 bases and J by 9 bases, and 20 bases separated the two germline ends. The CDR3 is 13 residues long. The CDR3 DNA is TGTGCCGGAACCGGCAGGGAATGGAGCATTCAGTACTTC. This codes for CAGTGREWSIQYF.

A single count supports this clone. The rearrangement uses TRBV11-2 and TRBJ2-3; 9 nucleotides align to TRBD2. J gave up 14 bases and V 5 bases, and 14 bases lay outside the gene matches. The germline CDR1 and CDR2 sequences are SGHAT and FQNNGV. The CDR3 has 14 amino acids. The CDR3, as DNA: TGTGCCAGCAGCCCCCTAGCGGGGAGTTTAAATTTGTATTTT. Its protein is CASSPLAGSLNLYF.

The sample holds one count of this clone. The chain couples TRBV7-2 to TRBJ1-2, with TRBD1 matching 7 bases. Unmatched junction bases numbered 6, after V lost 5 bases and J lost 0 bases. The CDR3 totals 15 residues. Per germline, CDR1 SGHTA and CDR2 FQGNSA. As DNA, the CDR3 is TGTGCCAGCAGCCCGGACAGGACCTCTAACTATGGCTACACCTTC. Its protein is CASSPDRTSNYGYTF. Drawing the rest from reference TRBV7-2 and TRBJ1-2, the complete variable domain is GAGVSQSPSNKVTEKGKDVELRCDPISGHTALYWYRQSLGQGLEFLIYFQGNSAPDKSGLPSDRFSAERTGGSVSTLTIQRTQQEDSAVYLCASSPDRTSNYGYTFGSGTRLTVV.

In its sample, this clone was seen once. V and J are TRBV9 and TRBJ2-5; D possibly corresponds to TRBD2 (6 bases). The closer fit of TRBJ2-7 to the DNA end suggests the J call may be wrong. From germline, CDR1 is SGDLS and CDR2 YYNGEE. CDR3 length: 14 amino acids. The DNA for the CDR3 is TGTGCCAGCAGTCCAGCCGGGACTCCTTACGAGCAGTACTTC. Amino acids: CASSPAGTPYEQYF.